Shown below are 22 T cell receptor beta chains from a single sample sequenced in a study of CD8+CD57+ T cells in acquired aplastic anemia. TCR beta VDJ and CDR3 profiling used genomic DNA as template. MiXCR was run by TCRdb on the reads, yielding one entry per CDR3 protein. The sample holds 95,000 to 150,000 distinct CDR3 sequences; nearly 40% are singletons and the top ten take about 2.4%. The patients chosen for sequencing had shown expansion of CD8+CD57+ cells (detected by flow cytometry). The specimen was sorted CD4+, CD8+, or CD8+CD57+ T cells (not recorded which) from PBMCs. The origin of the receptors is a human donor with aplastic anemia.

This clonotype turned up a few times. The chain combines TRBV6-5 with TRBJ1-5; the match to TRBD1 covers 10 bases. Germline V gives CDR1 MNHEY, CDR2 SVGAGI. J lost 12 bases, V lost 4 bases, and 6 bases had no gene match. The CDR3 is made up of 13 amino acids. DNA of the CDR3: TGTGCCAGCAGTTCCATCGGACAGGGGGTCCAGCATTTT. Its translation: CASSSIGQGVQHF.

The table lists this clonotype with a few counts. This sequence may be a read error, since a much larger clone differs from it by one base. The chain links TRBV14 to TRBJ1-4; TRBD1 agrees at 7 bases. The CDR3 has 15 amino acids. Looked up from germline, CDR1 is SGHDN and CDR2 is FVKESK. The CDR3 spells CASSQLQGISEKLLF. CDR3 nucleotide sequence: TGTGCCAGCAGCCAGTTACAGGGGATAAGTGAAAAACTGCTTTTT.

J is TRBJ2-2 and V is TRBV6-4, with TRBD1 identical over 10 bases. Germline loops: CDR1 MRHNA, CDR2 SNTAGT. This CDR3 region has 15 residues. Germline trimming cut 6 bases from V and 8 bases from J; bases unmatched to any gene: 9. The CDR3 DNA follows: TGTGCCAGCAGCCCCGCGACAGGGGGCGCGGGGGAGCTGTTTTTT. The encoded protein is CASSPATGGAGELFF.

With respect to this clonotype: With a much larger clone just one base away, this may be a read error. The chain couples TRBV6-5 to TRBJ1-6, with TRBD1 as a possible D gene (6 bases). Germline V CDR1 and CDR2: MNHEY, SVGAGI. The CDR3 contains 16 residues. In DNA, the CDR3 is TGTGCCAGCAGTTACGGATATGGACAGCTAAATTCACCCCCCCACTTT. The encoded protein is CASSYGYGQLNSPPHF.

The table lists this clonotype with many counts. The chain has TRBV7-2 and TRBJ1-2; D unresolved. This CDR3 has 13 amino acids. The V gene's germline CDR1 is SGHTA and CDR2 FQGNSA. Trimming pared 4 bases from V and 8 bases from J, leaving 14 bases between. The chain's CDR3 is CASSSGHIGGYTF. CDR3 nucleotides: TGTGCCAGCAGCTCGGGCCATATCGGCGGCTACACCTTC.

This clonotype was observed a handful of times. The CDR3 region has the DNA TGTGCCAGCAGCCCCGGGACCGATATCAGGGAGCTGTTTTTT. It translates to CASSPGTDIRELFF. V is TRBV6-1 and J is TRBJ2-2; D tentatively reads TRBD1 or TRBD2 (5 bases each). V dropped 6 bases and J dropped 9 bases, with 17 bases sitting between them. CDR3 size: 14 residues. The germline CDR1 and CDR2 sequences are MNHNS and SASEGT.

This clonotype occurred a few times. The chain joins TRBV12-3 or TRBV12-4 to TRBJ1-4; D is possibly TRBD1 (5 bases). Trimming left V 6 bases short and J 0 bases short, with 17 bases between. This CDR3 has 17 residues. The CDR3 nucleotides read TGTGCCAGCAGCTCGCACGGGGGAGCCTCAACTAATGAAAAACTGTTTTTT. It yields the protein CASSSHGGASTNEKLFF.

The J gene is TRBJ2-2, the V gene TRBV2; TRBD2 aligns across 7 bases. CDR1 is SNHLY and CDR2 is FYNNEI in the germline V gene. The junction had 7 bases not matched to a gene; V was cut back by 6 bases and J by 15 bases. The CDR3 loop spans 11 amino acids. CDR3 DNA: TGTGCCAGCAGGGGGGGGGGTACGGTGTTTTTT. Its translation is CASRGGGTVFF.

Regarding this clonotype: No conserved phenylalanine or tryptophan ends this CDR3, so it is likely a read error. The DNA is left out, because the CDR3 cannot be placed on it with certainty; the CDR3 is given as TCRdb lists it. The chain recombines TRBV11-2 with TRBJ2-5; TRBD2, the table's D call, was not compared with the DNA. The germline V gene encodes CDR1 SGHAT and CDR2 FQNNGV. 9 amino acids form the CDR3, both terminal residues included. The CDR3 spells CASSHLSIG.

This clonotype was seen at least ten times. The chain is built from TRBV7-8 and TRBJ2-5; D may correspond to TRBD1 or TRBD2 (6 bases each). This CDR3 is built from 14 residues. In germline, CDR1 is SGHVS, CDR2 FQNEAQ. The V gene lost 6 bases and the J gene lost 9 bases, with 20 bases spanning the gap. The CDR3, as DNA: TGTGCCAGCAGTCTCCCCGGGGGCCCTCGCCCCCAGTACTTC. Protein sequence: CASSLPGGPRPQYF. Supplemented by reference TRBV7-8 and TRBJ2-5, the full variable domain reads GAGVSQSPRYKVAKRGQDVALRCDPISGHVSLFWYQQALGQGPEFLTYFQNEAQLDKSGLPSDRFFAERPEGSVSTLKIQRTQQEDSAVYLCASSLPGGPRPQYFGPGTRLLVL.

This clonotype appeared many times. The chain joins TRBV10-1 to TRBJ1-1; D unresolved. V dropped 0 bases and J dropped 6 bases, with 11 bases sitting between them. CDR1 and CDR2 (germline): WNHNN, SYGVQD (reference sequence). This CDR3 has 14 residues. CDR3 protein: CASSESGRRAEAFF. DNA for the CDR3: TGCGCCAGCAGTGAGTCGGGCCGGAGAGCTGAAGCTTTCTTT.

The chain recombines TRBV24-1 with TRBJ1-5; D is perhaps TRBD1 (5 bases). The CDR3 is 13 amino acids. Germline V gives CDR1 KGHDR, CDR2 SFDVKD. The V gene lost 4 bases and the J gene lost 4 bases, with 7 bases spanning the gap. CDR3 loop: CATSEGDNQPQHF. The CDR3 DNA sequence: TGTGCCACCAGTGAAGGGGATAATCAGCCCCAGCATTTT.

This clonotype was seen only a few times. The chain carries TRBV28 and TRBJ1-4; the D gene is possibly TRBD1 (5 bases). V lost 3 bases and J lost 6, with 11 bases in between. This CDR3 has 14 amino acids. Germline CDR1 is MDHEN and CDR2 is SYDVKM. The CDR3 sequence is CASSLRQGYEKLFF. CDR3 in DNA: TGTGCCAGCAGTTTGAGGCAGGGTTATGAAAAACTGTTTTTT.

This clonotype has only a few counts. For the CDR3, the DNA is TGCGCCAGCAGCGTTACAGGAGGGAACGAGCAGTACTTC. Protein sequence: CASSVTGGNEQYF. The V gene is TRBV5-1, the J gene TRBJ2-7, with D possibly TRBD2 on 6 matching bases. Germline CDR1 is SGHRS and CDR2 is YFSETQ. The length of the CDR3 is 13 residues. V was cut by 4 bases and J by 5 bases, with 13 bases left in between.

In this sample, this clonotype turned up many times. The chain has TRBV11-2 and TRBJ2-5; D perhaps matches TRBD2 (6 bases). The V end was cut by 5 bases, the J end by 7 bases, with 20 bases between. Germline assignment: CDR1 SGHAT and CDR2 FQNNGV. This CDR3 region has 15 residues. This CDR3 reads CASSPRDSVYGTQYF. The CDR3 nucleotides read TGTGCCAGCAGCCCCCGGGACTCAGTATATGGGACCCAGTACTTC. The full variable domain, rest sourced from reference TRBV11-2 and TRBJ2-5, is EAGVAQSPRYKIIEKRQSVAFWCNPISGHATLYWYQQILGQGPKLLIQFQNNGVVDDSQLPKDRFSAERLKGVDSTLKIQPAKLEDSAVYLCASSPRDSVYGTQYFGPGTRLLVL.

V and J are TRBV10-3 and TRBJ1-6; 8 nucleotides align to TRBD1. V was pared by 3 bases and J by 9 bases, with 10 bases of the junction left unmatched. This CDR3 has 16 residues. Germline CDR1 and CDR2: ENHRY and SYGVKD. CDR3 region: CAISERQGIAGSPLHF. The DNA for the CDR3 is TGTGCCATCAGTGAAAGACAGGGGATAGCGGGTTCACCCCTCCACTTT.

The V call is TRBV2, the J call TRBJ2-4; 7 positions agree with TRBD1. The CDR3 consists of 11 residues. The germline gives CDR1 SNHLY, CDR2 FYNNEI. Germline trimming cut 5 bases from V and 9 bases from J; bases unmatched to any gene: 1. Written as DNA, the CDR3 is TGTGCCAGCAGTTGGGACAGCATTCAGTACTTC. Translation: CASSWDSIQYF.

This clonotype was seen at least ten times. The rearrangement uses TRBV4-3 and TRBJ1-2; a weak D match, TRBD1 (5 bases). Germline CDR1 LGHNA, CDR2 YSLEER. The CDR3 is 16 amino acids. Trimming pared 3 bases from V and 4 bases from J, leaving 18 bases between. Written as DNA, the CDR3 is TGCGCCAGCAGCCAGAAATCCGGGACTTACAGCTATGGCTACACCTTC. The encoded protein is CASSQKSGTYSYGYTF.

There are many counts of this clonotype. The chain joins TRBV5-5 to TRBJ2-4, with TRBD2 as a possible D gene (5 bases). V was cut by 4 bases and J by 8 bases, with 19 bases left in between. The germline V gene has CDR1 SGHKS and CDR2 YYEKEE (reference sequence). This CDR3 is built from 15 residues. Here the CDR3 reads CASSALTGNLDIQYF. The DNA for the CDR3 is TGTGCCAGCAGCGCACTGACCGGGAATTTGGACATTCAGTACTTC.

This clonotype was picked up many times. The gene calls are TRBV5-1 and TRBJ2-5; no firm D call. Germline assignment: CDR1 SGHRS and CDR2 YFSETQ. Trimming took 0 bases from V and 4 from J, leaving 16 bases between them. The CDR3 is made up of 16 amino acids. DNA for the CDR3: TGCGCCAGCAGCTTGGTCGTCTTTTTGGATGGAGAGACCCAGTACTTC. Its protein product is CASSLVVFLDGETQYF.

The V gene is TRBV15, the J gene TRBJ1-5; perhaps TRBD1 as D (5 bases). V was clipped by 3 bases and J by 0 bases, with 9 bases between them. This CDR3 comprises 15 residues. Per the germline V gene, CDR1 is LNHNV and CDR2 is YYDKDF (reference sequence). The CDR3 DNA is TGTGCCACCAGCAGGGAGGGGCATAGCAATCAGCCCCAGCATTTT. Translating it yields CATSREGHSNQPQHF.

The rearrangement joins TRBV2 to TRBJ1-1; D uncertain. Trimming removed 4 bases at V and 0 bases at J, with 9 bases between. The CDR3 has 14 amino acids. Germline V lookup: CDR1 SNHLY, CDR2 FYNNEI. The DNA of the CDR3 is TGTGCCAGCAGTGTGCGTCGGGTGAACACTGAAGCTTTCTTT. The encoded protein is CASSVRRVNTEAFF.